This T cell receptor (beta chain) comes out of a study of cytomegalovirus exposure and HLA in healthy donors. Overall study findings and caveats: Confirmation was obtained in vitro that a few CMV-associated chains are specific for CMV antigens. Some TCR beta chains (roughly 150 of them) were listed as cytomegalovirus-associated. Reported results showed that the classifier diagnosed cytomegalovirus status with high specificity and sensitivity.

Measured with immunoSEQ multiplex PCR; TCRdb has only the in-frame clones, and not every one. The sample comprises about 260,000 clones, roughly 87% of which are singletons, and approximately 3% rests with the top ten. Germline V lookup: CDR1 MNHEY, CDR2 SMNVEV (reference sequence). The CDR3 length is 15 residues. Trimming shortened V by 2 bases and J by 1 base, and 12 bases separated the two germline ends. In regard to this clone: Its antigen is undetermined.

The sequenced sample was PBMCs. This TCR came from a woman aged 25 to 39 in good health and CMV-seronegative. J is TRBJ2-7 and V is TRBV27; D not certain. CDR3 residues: CASSLRSGGSYEQYF. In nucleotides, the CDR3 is TGTGCCAGCAGTTTAAGGTCGGGTGGGTCCTACGAGCAGTACTTC.